A few counts support the clone carrying this TCR beta chain. This entry is derived from a study of blood T cell repertoires in COVID-19. V trimming: 3 bases; J trimming: 4 bases; junction bases outside the gene matches: 6. The CDR3 runs 15 residues. Germline-derived CDR1 and CDR2 are SGDLS and YYNGEE. Libraries were prepared by immunoSEQ multiplex PCR; TCRdb keeps only in-frame clonotypes and omits some of them. The data hold 200,000 to 250,000 clones, with around 81% observed a single time. The chain is built from TRBV9 and TRBJ1-4, with 7 bases matching TRBD1. The receptor was derived from a woman aged 45 to 65 with acute COVID-19. The specimen sequenced was PBMCs or T cells enriched from blood (not recorded which). DNA for the CDR3: TGTGCCAGCAGCGCTGGGGACAGATTTAATGAAAAACTGTTTTTT. The encoded protein is CASSAGDRFNEKLFF.